This TCR beta chain appears in the sequencing data of a study of blood T cell repertoires in COVID-19. On the study more broadly: The study drew acute and convalescent COVID-19 samples from the United States, Italy and Spain. The cDNA or gDNA used as material had been derived from T cells, B-cell-depleted T cells, or PBMCs.

Original data processing: Amplification of reference gene primers provided the estimated nucleated cell counts. Sequencing was performed with immunoSEQ multiplex PCR; in TCRdb, only in-frame clones are kept and a portion is missing. V, J and clone size are those of that table, while D and trimming were read from the DNA. The sample yields about 230,000 clones, approximately 80% seen once. The CDR3 totals 13 residues. V was pared by 5 bases and J by 1 base, with 6 bases between. The source material was peripheral blood. The chain carries TRBV12-3 or TRBV12-4 and TRBJ1-5; D is unresolved. This sequence originates from a woman between 45 and 60 years old with acute or convalescent COVID-19. The CDR3 protein is CASSGPSNQPQHF. In nucleotides, the CDR3 is TGTGCCAGCAGTGGGCCCAGCAATCAGCCCCAGCATTTT.